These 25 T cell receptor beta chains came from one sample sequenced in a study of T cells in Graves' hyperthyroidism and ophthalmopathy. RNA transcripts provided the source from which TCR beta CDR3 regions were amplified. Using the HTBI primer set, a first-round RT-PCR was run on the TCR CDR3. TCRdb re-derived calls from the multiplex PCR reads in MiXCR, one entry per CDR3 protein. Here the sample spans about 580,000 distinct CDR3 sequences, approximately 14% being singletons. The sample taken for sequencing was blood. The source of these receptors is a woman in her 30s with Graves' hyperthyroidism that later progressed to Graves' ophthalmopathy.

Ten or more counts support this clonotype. The CDR3 here is CASRPLWTGSSYNEQFF. As DNA, the CDR3 is TGTGCCAGCAGACCACTCTGGACAGGGAGCTCCTACAATGAGCAGTTCTTC. V is TRBV7-2 and J is TRBJ2-1, with 8 nucleotides matching TRBD1. The CDR3 is 17 amino acids. The germline CDR1 and CDR2 sequences are SGHTA and FQGNSA. Trimming cost V 6 bases and J 0 bases; bases outside gene matches: 10.

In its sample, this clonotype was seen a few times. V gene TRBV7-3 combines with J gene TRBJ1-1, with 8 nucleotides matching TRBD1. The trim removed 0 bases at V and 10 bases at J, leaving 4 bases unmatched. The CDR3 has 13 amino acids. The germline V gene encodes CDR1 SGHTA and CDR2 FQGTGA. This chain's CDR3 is CASSLTGTGAAFF. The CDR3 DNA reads TGTGCCAGCAGCTTAACCGGGACAGGCGCAGCTTTCTTT.

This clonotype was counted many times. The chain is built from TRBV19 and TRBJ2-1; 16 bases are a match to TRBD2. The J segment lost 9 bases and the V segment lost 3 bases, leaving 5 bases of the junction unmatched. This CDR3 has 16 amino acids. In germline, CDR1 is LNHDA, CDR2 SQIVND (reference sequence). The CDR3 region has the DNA TGTGCCAGTAGTATGGGGACTAGCGGGAGGGCGAGTGAGCAGTTCTTC. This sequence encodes CASSMGTSGRASEQFF. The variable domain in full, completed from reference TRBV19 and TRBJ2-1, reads DGGITQSPKYLFRKEGQNVTLSCEQNLNHDAMYWYRQDPGQGLRLIYYSQIVNDFQKGDIAEGYSVSREKKESFPLTVTSAQKNPTAFYLCASSMGTSGRASEQFFGPGTRLTVL.

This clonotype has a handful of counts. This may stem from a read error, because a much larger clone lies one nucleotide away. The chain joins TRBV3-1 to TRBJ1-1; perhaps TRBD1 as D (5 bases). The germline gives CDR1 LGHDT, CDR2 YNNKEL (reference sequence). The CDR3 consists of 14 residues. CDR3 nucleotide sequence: TGTGCCAGCAACCAAGTCAGGGTGAACACTGAAGCTTTCTTT. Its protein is CASNQVRVNTEAFF.

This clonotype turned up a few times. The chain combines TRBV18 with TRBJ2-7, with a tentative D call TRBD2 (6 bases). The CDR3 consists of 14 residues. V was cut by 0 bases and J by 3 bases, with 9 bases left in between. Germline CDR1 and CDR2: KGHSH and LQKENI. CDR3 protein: CASSPPGLYYEQYF. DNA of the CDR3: TGTGCCAGCTCACCACCGGGACTTTACTACGAGCAGTACTTC.

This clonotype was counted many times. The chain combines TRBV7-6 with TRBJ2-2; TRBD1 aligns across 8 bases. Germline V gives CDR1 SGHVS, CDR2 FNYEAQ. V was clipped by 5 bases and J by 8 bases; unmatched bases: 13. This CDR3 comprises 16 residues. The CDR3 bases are TGTGCCAGCAGCCTTCAGTCCCCAGGGGGCAAAGGGGAGCTGTTTTTT. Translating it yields CASSLQSPGGKGELFF.

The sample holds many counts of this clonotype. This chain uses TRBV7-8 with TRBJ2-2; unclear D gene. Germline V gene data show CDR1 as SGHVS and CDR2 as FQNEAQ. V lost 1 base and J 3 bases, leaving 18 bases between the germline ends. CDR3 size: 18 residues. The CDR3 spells CASSLEAALILDTGELFF. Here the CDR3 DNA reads TGTGCCAGCAGCTTAGAGGCAGCATTGATCTTGGACACCGGGGAGCTGTTTTTT.

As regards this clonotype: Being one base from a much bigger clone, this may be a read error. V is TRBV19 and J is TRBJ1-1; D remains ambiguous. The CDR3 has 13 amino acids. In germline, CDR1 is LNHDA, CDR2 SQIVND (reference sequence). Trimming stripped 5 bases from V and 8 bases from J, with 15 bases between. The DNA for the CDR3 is TGTGCCAGTAGTGTTAAGGACCCTACGGAAGCTTTCTTT. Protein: CASSVKDPTEAFF.

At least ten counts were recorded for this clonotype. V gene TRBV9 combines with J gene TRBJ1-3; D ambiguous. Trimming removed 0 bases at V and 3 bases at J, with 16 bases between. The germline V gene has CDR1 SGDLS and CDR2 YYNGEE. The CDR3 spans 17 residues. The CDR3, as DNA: TGTGCCAGCAGCGTAGAGGCCGGCAGATTGGGTGGAAACACCATATATTTT. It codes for CASSVEAGRLGGNTIYF.

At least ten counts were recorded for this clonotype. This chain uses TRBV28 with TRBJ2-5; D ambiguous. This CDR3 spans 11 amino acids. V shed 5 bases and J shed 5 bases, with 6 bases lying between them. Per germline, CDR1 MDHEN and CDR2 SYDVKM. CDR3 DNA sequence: TGTGCCAGCAGTGTCATGGAGACCCAGTACTTC. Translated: CASSVMETQYF.

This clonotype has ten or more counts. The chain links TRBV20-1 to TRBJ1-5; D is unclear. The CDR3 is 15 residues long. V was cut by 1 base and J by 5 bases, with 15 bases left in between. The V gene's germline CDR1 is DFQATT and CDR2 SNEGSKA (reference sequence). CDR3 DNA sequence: TGCAGTGCTAGAGTGGGAGACTCACTTTATCAGCCCCAGCATTTT. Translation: CSARVGDSLYQPQHF.

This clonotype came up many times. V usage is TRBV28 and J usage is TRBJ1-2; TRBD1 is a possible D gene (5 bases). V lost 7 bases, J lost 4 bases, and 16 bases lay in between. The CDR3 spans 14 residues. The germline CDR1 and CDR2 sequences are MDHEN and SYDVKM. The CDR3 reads CASTLVGVSYGYTF. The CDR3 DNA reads TGTGCCAGCACCCTGGTGGGGGTTAGCTATGGCTACACCTTC.

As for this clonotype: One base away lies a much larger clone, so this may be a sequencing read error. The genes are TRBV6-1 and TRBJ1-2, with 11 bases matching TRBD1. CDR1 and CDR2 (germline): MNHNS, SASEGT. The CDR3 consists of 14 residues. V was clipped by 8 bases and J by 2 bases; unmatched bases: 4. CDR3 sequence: CASWWTGGNYGYTF. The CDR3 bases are TGTGCCAGCTGGTGGACAGGGGGCAACTATGGCTACACCTTC.

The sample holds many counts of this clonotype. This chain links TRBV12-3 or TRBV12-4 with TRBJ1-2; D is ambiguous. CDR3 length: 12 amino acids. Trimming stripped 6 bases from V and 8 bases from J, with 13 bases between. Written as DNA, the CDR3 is TGTGCCAGCAGCCTTCAGTCCACGGGCTACACCTTC. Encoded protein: CASSLQSTGYTF.

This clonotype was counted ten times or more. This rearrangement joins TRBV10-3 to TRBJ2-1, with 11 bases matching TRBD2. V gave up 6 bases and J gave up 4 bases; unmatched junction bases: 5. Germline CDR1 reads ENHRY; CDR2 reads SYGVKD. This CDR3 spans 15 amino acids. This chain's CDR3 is CAIRSGTSGYNEQFF. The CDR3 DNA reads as TGTGCCATCAGATCCGGGACTAGCGGTTACAATGAGCAGTTCTTC.

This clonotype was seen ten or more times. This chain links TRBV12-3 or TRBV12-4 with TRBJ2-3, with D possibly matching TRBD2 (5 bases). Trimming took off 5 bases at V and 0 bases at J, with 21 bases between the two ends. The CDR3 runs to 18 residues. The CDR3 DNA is TGTGCCAGCAGTGGTTTGTTTGGGTCGCGGGTTAGCACAGATACGCAGTATTTT. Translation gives CASSGLFGSRVSTDTQYF.

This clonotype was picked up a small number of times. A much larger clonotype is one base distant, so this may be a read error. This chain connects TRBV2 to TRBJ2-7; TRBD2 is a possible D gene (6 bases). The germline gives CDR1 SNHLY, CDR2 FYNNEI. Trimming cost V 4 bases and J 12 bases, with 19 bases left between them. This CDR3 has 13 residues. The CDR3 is CASSARAPGVPYF. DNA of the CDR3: TGTGCCAGCAGTGCTCGTGCCCCGGGGGTGCCGTACTTC.

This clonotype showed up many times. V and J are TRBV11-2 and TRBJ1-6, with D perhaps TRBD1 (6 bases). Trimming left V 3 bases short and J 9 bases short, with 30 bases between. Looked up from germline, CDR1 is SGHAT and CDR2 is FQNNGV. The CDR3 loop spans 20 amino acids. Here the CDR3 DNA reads TGTGCCAGCAGCTTCCAGGGGCGTCAGGGCCTTGGATCCTTTCGTTCACCCCTCCACTTT. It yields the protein CASSFQGRQGLGSFRSPLHF.

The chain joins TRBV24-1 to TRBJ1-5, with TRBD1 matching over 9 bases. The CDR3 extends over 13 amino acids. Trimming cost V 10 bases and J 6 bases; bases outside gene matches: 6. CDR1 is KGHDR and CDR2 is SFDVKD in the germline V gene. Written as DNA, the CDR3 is TGTGCCACTTCTACAGGGGGCGTTCAGCCCCAGCATTTT. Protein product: CATSTGGVQPQHF.

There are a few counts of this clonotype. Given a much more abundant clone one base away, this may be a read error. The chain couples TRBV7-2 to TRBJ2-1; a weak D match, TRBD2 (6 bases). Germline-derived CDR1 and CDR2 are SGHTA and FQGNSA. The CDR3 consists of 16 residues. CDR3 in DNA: TGTGCCAGCAGCCTCCTTAGCGGATTCCCCTACAATGAGCAGCTCTTC. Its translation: CASSLLSGFPYNEQLF.

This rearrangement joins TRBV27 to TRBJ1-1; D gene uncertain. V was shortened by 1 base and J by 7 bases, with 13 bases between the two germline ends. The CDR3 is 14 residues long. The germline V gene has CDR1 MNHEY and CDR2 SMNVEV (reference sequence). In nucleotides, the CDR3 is TGTGCCAGCAGTTTATTAAGAGGTAGATATGAAGCTTTCTTT. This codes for CASSLLRGRYEAFF.

CDR3 bases: TGTGCCAGCAGACCTTCGGGGGCAGGGGACACCGGGGAGCTGTTTTTT. Translation gives CASRPSGAGDTGELFF. The rearrangement uses TRBV6-1 and TRBJ2-2; tentatively, D is TRBD1 or TRBD2 (6 bases each). Trimming shortened V by 6 bases and J by 3 bases, and 17 bases separated the two germline ends. CDR1 is MNHNS and CDR2 is SASEGT in the germline V gene. CDR3 length equals 16 residues.

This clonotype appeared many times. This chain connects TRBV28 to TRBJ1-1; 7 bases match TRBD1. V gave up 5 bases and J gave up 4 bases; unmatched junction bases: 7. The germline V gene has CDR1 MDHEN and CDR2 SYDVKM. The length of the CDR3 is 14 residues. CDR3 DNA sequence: TGTGCCAGCAGTCAAAGGGGGCGTGGCACTGAAGCTTTCTTT. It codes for CASSQRGRGTEAFF.

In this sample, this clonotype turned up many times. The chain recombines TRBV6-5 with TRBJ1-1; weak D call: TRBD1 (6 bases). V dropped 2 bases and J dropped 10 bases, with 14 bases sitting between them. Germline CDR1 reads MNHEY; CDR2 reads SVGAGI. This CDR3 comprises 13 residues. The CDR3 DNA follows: TGTGCCAGCAGTTACGAAAACTCAGGGGTAGCTTTCTTT. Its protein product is CASSYENSGVAFF.

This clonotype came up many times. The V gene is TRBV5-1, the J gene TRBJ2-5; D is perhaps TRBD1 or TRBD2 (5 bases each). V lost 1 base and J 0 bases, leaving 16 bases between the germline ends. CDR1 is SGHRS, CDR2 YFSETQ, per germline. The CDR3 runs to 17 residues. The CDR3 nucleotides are TGCGCCAGCAGCTTGACCGTCCTTGGGACGTACCAAGAGACCCAGTACTTC. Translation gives CASSLTVLGTYQETQYF.